The 10 T cell receptor beta chains given below trace back to one sample, sequenced in a study of T-cell reconstitution after alpha-beta-depleted transplantation in children. As it was prepared, the TCRbeta library received unique molecular identifiers. Each CDR3 protein gets one entry after TCRdb re-called the PCR reads with MiXCR. The data contain around 380,000 distinct CDR3 sequences, approximately 10% of them singletons. Here the sequenced sample was PBMCs from the stem cell graft donor, taken from the stem cell graft. The receptors stem from a human donor who donated a stem cell graft to a child with acute myeloid leukemia.

This clonotype was counted ten times or more. The rearrangement links TRBV4-3 to TRBJ2-3, with D tentatively TRBD2 (5 bases). Trimming shortened V by 4 bases and J by 1 base, and 6 bases separated the two germline ends. The CDR3 is 13 residues long. CDR1 is LGHNA, CDR2 YSLEER, per germline. The CDR3 spells CASSRGGTDTQYF. The CDR3 nucleotides are TGCGCCAGCAGCCGGGGAGGCACAGATACGCAGTATTTT.

The chain joins TRBV18 to TRBJ2-7; no clear D gene. The CDR3 has 13 amino acids. V shed 3 bases and J shed 2 bases, with 8 bases lying between them. Looked up from germline, CDR1 is KGHSH and CDR2 is LQKENI. The CDR3 loop reads CASSPPETYEQYF. In nucleotides, the CDR3 is TGTGCCAGCTCACCGCCCGAGACCTACGAGCAGTACTTC.

The chain employs TRBV21-1 and TRBJ2-1; the DNA was not compared with TRBD2, the D call given in the table. TRBV21-1 is deemed a pseudogene. This CDR3 is 18 amino acids long. This CDR3 reads CASSKAGTSSLILHEQFF. The DNA for the CDR3 is TGTGCCAGCAGCAAAGCCGGGACTAGTTCGCTCATACTCCATGAGCAGTTCTTC.

This chain connects TRBV4-2 to TRBJ2-5; D unclear. V lost 3 bases, J lost 3 bases, and 14 bases lay in between. CDR1 is LGHNA, CDR2 YNFKEQ, per germline. The CDR3 is 15 amino acids. The DNA for the CDR3 is TGTGCCAGCAGCCAGGGGAATCGAGATAAAGAGACCCAGTACTTC. Translation gives CASSQGNRDKETQYF.

This clonotype has ten or more counts. This chain connects TRBV7-2 to TRBJ2-5; no clear D gene. This CDR3 has 13 residues. The ends were cut back, 1 base at V and 4 bases at J, with 7 bases in the middle. Germline CDR1 and CDR2: SGHTA and FQGNSA. Here the CDR3 reads CASSLDGPETQYF. The CDR3 DNA sequence: TGTGCCAGCAGCTTAGACGGGCCAGAGACCCAGTACTTC.

The gene calls are TRBV7-2 and TRBJ2-5, with D maybe TRBD2 (6 bases). V was trimmed by 3 bases and J by 4 bases, leaving 18 bases between them. The CDR3 spans 16 residues. Germline V gene data show CDR1 as SGHTA and CDR2 as FQGNSA. CDR3 region: CASSLGRAGRSETQYF. The CDR3 coding sequence is TGTGCCAGCAGCTTGGGCAGGGCGGGGCGGTCAGAGACCCAGTACTTC. The variable domain in full, completed from reference TRBV7-2 and TRBJ2-5, reads GAGVSQSPSNKVTEKGKDVELRCDPISGHTALYWYRQSLGQGLEFLIYFQGNSAPDKSGLPSDRFSAERTGGSVSTLTIQRTQQEDSAVYLCASSLGRAGRSETQYFGPGTRLLVL.

This clonotype has just a few counts. The CDR3 coding sequence is TGTGCCAGCAGCGTTGGTACTACCTACGAGCAGTACGTC. Translating gives CASSVGTTYEQYV. The rearrangement uses TRBV7-9 and TRBJ2-7; D not resolved. Looked up from germline, CDR1 is SEHNR and CDR2 is FQNEAQ (reference sequence). The germline V and J ends were trimmed by 5 bases and 2 bases, with 10 bases remaining between them. The CDR3 has 13 amino acids.

The V gene is TRBV6-1, the J gene TRBJ1-1, with a tentative D call TRBD1 (6 bases). The CDR3 contains 17 residues. V shed 5 bases and J shed 0 bases, with 19 bases lying between them. Germline values: CDR1 MNHNS, CDR2 SASEGT. The CDR3 DNA is TGTGCCAGCAGTCCACATTGGGGGGCGGCCATGAACACTGAAGCTTTCTTT. Translation: CASSPHWGAAMNTEAFF.

This clonotype occurred a few times. This chain joins TRBV6-1 and TRBJ1-6, with D unclear. V was clipped by 3 bases and J by 7 bases, with 10 bases between them. Germline V gene sequence: CDR1 MNHNS, CDR2 SASEGT. The CDR3 loop spans 14 amino acids. For the CDR3, the DNA is TGTGCCAGCAGTGATAACAGCCAAAATTCACCCCTCCACTTT. Protein: CASSDNSQNSPLHF.

This clonotype was seen a handful of times. The CDR3 DNA follows: TGTGCCAGCAGCTTAGGTGGGACTAGGACCCACGAGCAGTACTTC. Translated: CASSLGGTRTHEQYF. V and J are TRBV7-8 and TRBJ2-7; 8 nucleotides align to TRBD2. Looked up from germline, CDR1 is SGHVS and CDR2 is FQNEAQ. V was clipped by 1 base and J by 5 bases; unmatched bases: 7. The CDR3 sequence is 15 residues long.